This T cell receptor beta chain was identified during a study of blood T cell repertoires in COVID-19. Data came from immunoSEQ multiplex PCR; TCRdb stores just in-frame clones and leaves some out. The sample includes a few hundred thousand clones, about 85% of them seen just once. This clone was observed a single time. Germline CDR1 is MGHRA and CDR2 is YSYEKL. V gave up 0 bases and J gave up 2 bases; unmatched junction bases: 3. The CDR3 consists of 16 residues. The specimen sequenced was peripheral blood. The rearrangement joins TRBV4-1 to TRBJ2-7; 11 nucleotides match TRBD2. The sequence was collected from a woman in her forties or fifties with active or convalescent COVID-19. CDR3 protein: CASSQEPSGRTYEQYF. CDR3 bases: TGCGCCAGCAGCCAAGAGCCTAGCGGGAGGACCTACGAGCAGTACTTC.